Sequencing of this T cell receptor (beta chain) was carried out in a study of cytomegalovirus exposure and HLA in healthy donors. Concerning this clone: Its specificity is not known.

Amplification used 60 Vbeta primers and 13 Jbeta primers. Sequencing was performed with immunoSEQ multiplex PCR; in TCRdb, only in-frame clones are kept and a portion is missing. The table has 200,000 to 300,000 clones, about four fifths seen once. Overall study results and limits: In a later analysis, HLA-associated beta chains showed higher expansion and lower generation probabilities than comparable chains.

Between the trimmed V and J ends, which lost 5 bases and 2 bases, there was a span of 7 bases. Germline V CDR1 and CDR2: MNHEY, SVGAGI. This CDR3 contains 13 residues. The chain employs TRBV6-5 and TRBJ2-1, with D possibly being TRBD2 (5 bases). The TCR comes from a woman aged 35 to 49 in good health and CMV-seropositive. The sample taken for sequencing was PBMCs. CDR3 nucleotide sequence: TGTGCCAGCAGTAGCGGACCCTACAATGAGCAGTTCTTC. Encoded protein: CASSSGPYNEQFF.